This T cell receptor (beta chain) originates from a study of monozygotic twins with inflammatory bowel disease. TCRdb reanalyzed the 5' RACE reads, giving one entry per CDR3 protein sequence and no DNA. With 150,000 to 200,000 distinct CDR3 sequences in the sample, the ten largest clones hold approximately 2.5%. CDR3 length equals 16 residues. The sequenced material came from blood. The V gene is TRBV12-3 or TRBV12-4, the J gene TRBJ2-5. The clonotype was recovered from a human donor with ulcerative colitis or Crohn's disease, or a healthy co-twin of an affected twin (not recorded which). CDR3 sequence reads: CASSLTKAQPQETQYF.